One T cell receptor beta chain is described in this entry. The antigen remains unidentified. Sorted subsets were amplified in replicate PCRs using 200 ng DNA, about 30,000 T cell genomes. TCRdb keeps only in-frame clones here, not all; method: immunoSEQ multiplex PCR. Of millions of clones in the sample, about 95% were seen once. The CDR3 runs to 20 residues. Trimming at V came to 0 bases and at J to 0 bases, leaving 12 bases not matched to a gene. The source of the sample is a study of shared clonotypes between healthy human individuals. Study-wide background: The cohort had a couple of women and three men, ages 18 to 49. Each donor contributed plates that comprised three CD4 naive, three CD4 memory, two CD8 naive and one CD8 memory.

CD8 cells regarded as naive lacked CD45RO, were positively chosen for CCR7, and omitted terminally differentiated effector memory CD45RA+ cells. Study-wide results and limits: Richness estimates generally favored naive over memory subsets.

The sequence came from a man aged 18 to 35 in good health. The chain joins TRBV6-7 to TRBJ1-5, with TRBD1 matching 9 bases. TRBV6-7 is identified as an open reading frame with a role that is uncertain. Sequencing input: naive CD8+ T cells sorted from blood. CDR3: CASSYSRLTGGANSNQPQHF. CDR3 bases: TGTGCCAGCAGTTACTCACGCCTCACAGGGGGCGCGAATAGCAATCAGCCCCAGCATTTT.